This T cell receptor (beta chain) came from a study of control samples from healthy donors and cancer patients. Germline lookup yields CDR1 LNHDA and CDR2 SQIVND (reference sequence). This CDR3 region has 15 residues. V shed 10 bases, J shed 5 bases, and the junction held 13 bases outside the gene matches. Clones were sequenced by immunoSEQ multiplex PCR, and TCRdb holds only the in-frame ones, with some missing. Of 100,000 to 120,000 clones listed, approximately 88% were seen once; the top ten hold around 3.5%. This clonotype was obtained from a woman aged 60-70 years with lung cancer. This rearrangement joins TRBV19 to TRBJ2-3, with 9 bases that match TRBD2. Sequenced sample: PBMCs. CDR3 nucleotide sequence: TGTGCCACCGAGGGACAGCGGGGGGCCTTAGATACGCAGTATTTT. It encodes CATEGQRGALDTQYF.